The 9 T cell receptor beta chains below come from one sample, sequenced in a study of OX40 agonist ivuxolimab in advanced cancers. Assay: immunoSEQ multiplex PCR; the TCRdb copy retains only in-frame clones and omits some. Seen here are 70,000 to 95,000 clones, about 91% observed once, and the top ten hold 7.1%. This sample comprised CD4+ or CD8+ T cells sorted from blood, obtained in a trial of the OX40 agonist ivuxolimab. The origin of the receptors is an adult with an advanced solid tumor such as melanoma, head and neck, liver or kidney cancer.

CDR3 DNA: TGTGCCAGCAGTCGCACTGGGGCATGGGGTATCTACGAGCAGTACTTC. As protein: CASSRTGAWGIYEQYF. The chain links TRBV7-8 to TRBJ2-7; D might be TRBD1 (5 bases). Per germline, CDR1 SGHVS and CDR2 FQNEAQ. The CDR3 length is 16 residues. V was clipped by 6 bases and J by 3 bases, with 21 bases between them.

The chain carries TRBV30 and TRBJ2-3, with 7 positions matching TRBD1. Trimming cost V 3 bases and J 8 bases; bases outside gene matches: 2. This CDR3 has 11 amino acids. The germline V gene has CDR1 GTSNPN and CDR2 SVGIG (reference sequence). The CDR3 DNA sequence: TGTGCCTGGAGGGCAGGGGGTACGCAGTATTTT. As protein: CAWRAGGTQYF.

Comments on this clone: One junction end does not reproduce the germline sequence, and a read error may be involved. The chain is built from TRBV30 and TRBJ1-1, with D perhaps matching TRBD1 (5 bases). Germline loops: CDR1 GTSNPN, CDR2 SVGIG (reference sequence). The CDR3 length is 13 residues. The CDR3 nucleotides read TGTGCCTGGAGTCCGGGGGTGAAAACTGAAGCTTTCTTT. It encodes CAWSPGVKTEAFF.

CDR3 region: CASRGDRFANTGELFF. DNA for the CDR3: TGTGCCAGCAGGGGGGACAGATTCGCGAACACCGGGGAGCTGTTTTTT. The chain uses TRBV2 and TRBJ2-2, with TRBD1 identical over 7 bases. CDR3 size: 16 residues. J lost 0 bases, V lost 6 bases, and 7 bases had no gene match. Germline-derived CDR1 and CDR2 are SNHLY and FYNNEI.

The chain carries TRBV29-1 and TRBJ1-1; 12 bases map to TRBD1. CDR3 length equals 14 residues. Germline V gives CDR1 SQVTM, CDR2 ANQGSEA. V gave up 6 bases and J gave up 1 base; unmatched junction bases: 3. CDR3 sequence (DNA): TGCAGCGTGGGGGGACAGGGGGCGAACACTGAAGCTTTCTTT. Protein: CSVGGQGANTEAFF.

The chain couples TRBV20-1 to TRBJ1-1; D is unclear. With 5 bases removed from V and 6 bases from J, the gap between germline ends came to 10 bases. The V gene's germline CDR1 is DFQATT and CDR2 SNEGSKA (reference sequence). This CDR3 is built from 11 residues. CDR3 DNA: TGCAGTGCTTTCCGACATGCTGAAGCTTTCTTT. This sequence encodes CSAFRHAEAFF.

V is TRBV5-1 and J is TRBJ1-5; a possible D gene is TRBD1 (5 bases). Deletions cut 0 bases from V and 7 bases from J, with 14 bases between. Per the germline V gene, CDR1 is SGHRS and CDR2 is YFSETQ. CDR3 length: 15 amino acids. CDR3 sequence (DNA): TGCGCCAGCAGCTTGGAGGCAGGGAGAGAGCAGCCCCAGCATTTT. This encodes CASSLEAGREQPQHF.

The CDR3 here is CAIKPKGVGSTEAFF. The CDR3 region has the DNA TGTGCCATCAAACCTAAGGGGGTGGGATCTACTGAAGCTTTCTTT. The V and J genes are TRBV10-3 and TRBJ1-1, with D possibly being TRBD1 (6 bases). The germline V gene encodes CDR1 ENHRY and CDR2 SYGVKD. The CDR3 covers 15 residues. The V end lost 7 bases, the J end lost 5 bases, and 20 bases lay between the germline ends.

The chain joins TRBV28 to TRBJ1-2, with unresolved D. Germline loops: CDR1 MDHEN, CDR2 SYDVKM. The CDR3 has 14 amino acids. V lost 3 bases and J lost 0, with 8 bases in between. The CDR3 region has the DNA TGTGCCAGCAGTTTTACCGGCCCTAACTATGGCTACACCTTC. Encoded protein: CASSFTGPNYGYTF.